A selection of T cell receptor beta chains follows, all from one sample in a study of cytomegalovirus exposure and HLA in healthy donors. The protocol was immunoSEQ multiplex PCR, while the TCRdb copy is restricted to in-frame clones and leaves out a portion. In the table there are about 400,000 clones, about nine tenths of which are singletons. Specimen: PBMCs. Source of these receptors: a woman aged 18-35 years in good health and CMV-seronegative. The CDR3 runs from the conserved cysteine through the conserved F or W. A D gene is named only where the DNA matches it firmly. Some rows have no size entry. The others give once, few or many, or a class for an expanded clone.

v_call	clone_size	d_call	j_call	cdr3_nt	cdr3_aa
TRBV28	.	.	TRBJ1-5	TGTGCCAGCAGTTCACCAGGGAGCAATCAGCCCCAGCATTTT	CASSSPGSNQPQHF
TRBV27	.	.	TRBJ1-2	TGTGCCAGCGGTTTTATATTGGCGGGGGGTTATGGCTACACCTTC	CASGFILAGGYGYTF
TRBV5-1	.	TRBD2	TRBJ2-7	TGCGCCAGCAGCTTAGCGACTAGCGGGAGGGGGGCCGAGCAGTACTTC	CASSLATSGRGAEQYF
TRBV7-9	.	.	TRBJ2-7	TGTGCCAGCAGCTTAGCGGGAGTCAACGAGCAGTACTTC	CASSLAGVNEQYF
TRBV11-2	.	.	TRBJ1-6	TGTGCCAGCAGCCCTATAGCTCAGTCTAACCTCCACTTT	CASSPIAQSNLHF
TRBV28	.	TRBD2	TRBJ2-7	TGTGCCAGCAGTTTAGTACTAGCGGGGGATTACTCCTACGAGCAGTACTTC	CASSLVLAGDYSYEQYF
TRBV7-3	.	TRBD2	TRBJ2-3	TGTGCCAGCAGCTCCCTAGCGGGCTTAGCGTTCACGCAGTATTTT	CASSSLAGLAFTQYF
TRBV10-1	.	.	TRBJ1-2	TGCGCCAGCAGTGAGTCCGCCTCTACCATGGGCTACACCTTC	CASSESASTMGYTF
TRBV5-1	.	.	TRBJ2-2	TGCGCCAGCAGCTTGGGTGACAGACCGAACACCGGGGAGCTGTTTTTT	CASSLGDRPNTGELFF
TRBV7-9	.	TRBD1	TRBJ2-3	TGTGCCAGCAGCTTACGTAGGGACAGAGCAGATACGCAGTATTTT	CASSLRRDRADTQYF
TRBV28	.	.	TRBJ2-6	TGTGCCAGCAGCCCTTTTACTGGGGCCAACGTCCTGACTTTC	CASSPFTGANVLTF
TRBV30	.	.	TRBJ2-5	TGTGCCTGGAGTTGGGACAAGGGGACATCAGAGACCCAGTACTTC	CAWSWDKGTSETQYF
TRBV18	few	.	TRBJ1-1	TGTGCCAGCTCACCCAGAAACACTGAAGCTTTCTTT	CASSPRNTEAFF
TRBV5-1	.	.	TRBJ1-1	TGCGCCAGCAGCCTCCAAACAGGGAACACTGAAGCTTTCTTT	CASSLQTGNTEAFF
TRBV5-6	.	.	TRBJ2-1	TGTGCCAGCAGCTGGAAGGGCGGGGAGCTTTACAATGAGCAGTTCTTC	CASSWKGGELYNEQFF
TRBV28	once	.	TRBJ2-7	TGTGCCAGCAGCCTAGTCGGTAGTGGCGGCTACGAGCAGTACTTC	CASSLVGSGGYEQYF
TRBV6-1	.	.	TRBJ2-7	TGTGCCAGCAGTGAAATGGCAGGGATCCTTTACGAGCAGTACTTC	CASSEMAGILYEQYF
TRBV5-1	.	.	TRBJ2-5	TGCGCCAGCAGCTTGGAGGACTCCACCCTTACCCAGTACTTC	CASSLEDSTLTQYF
TRBV10-3	.	.	TRBJ1-1	TGTGCCATCAGTGAGGCGGGGGGTAACACTGAAGCTTTCTTT	CAISEAGGNTEAFF
TRBV29-1	.	TRBD2	TRBJ2-1	TGCAGCGTTGCGGGAGGTAATGGGAATGAGCAGTTCTTC	CSVAGGNGNEQFF
TRBV4-1	.	TRBD2	TRBJ2-5	TGCGCCAGCAGCCAAGATGGGACTAGCGGGGGCCAAGAGACCCAGTACTTC	CASSQDGTSGGQETQYF
TRBV30	.	.	TRBJ2-1	TGTGCCTGGAGTGTACAGCGGACGGGTAGTGAGCAGTTCTTC	CAWSVQRTGSEQFF
TRBV5-1	.	TRBD2	TRBJ2-2	TGCGCCAGCAGCTTGGGACTAGCGGGCGGTTTGACCGGGGAGCTGTTTTTT	CASSLGLAGGLTGELFF
TRBV6-1	.	.	TRBJ1-3	TGTGCCAGTCCAGTTCTCTCTGGAAACACCATATATTTT	CASPVLSGNTIYF
TRBV13	once	TRBD1	TRBJ1-1	TGTGCCAGCAGCCCCGAGACAGGGTACGCTGAAGCTTTCTTT	CASSPETGYAEAFF
TRBV28	.	.	TRBJ2-3	TGTGCCAGCAGGGTGGGGGGAAGCCGACCAGATACGCAGTATTTT	CASRVGGSRPDTQYF
TRBV20-1	few	.	TRBJ1-2	TGCAGTGCTCCCAGGGGCTATGGCTACACCTTC	CSAPRGYGYTF
TRBV28	.	TRBD2	TRBJ2-7	TGTGCCAGCTGGGGGGGACTAGGTTTATACGAGCAGTACTTC	CASWGGLGLYEQYF
TRBV12-2	.	.	TRBJ1-5	TGTGCAAGTCGCTTAGGATCCGGGGGGGAACTTAGCAATCAGCCCCAGCATTTT	CASRLGSGGELSNQPQHF
TRBV30	.	.	TRBJ1-3	TGTGCCTGGTGGACAGACTCTGGAAACACCATATATTTT	CAWWTDSGNTIYF
TRBV5-1	.	TRBD2	TRBJ2-5	TGCGCCAGCAGCTTGGTGTTGCGCGGGGGGGCCGGAGAGACCCAGTACTTC	CASSLVLRGGAGETQYF
TRBV27	.	.	TRBJ1-2	TGTGCCAGCAGTCCGTACGACAGGAAAGCTGATGGCTACACCTTC	CASSPYDRKADGYTF
TRBV7-6	.	.	TRBJ1-3	TGTGCCAGCAGCTTAGGTGGAATGGGCAGGGAAGGCGGAAACACCATATATTTT	CASSLGGMGREGGNTIYF
TRBV10-2	once	.	TRBJ1-3	TGCGCCAGCAGTGTGGCGGGTTCTGGAAACACCATATATTTT	CASSVAGSGNTIYF
TRBV6-1	.	.	TRBJ2-7	TGTGCCAGCAGTGACCTGACAGGGAGGAACGAGCAGTACTTC	CASSDLTGRNEQYF
TRBV4-2	.	.	TRBJ2-4	TGTGCCAGCAGCCAAGAGGGGGGAGCCGGGAGTAAAGCCAAAAACATTCAGTACTTC	CASSQEGGAGSKAKNIQYF
TRBV11-1	.	TRBD2	TRBJ2-7	TGTGCCAGCAGCTTATCACTGCGGGAGGGCCACGAGCAGTACTTC	CASSLSLREGHEQYF
TRBV5-6	.	TRBD1	TRBJ2-1	TGTGCCAGCAGTCGTACAGGGGTGGTTAATGAGCAGTTCTTC	CASSRTGVVNEQFF
TRBV7-9	few	TRBD2	TRBJ2-7	TGTGCCAGCAGCTTAGGGACTAGCGGGAGCTACGAGCAGTACTTC	CASSLGTSGSYEQYF
TRBV18	.	.	TRBJ2-1	TGTGCCAGCTCACCGCTAGACTACAATGAGCAGTTCTTC	CASSPLDYNEQFF
TRBV19	.	.	TRBJ1-1	TGTGCCAGTAGTATATCAGGGCGGACTGAAGCTTTCTTT	CASSISGRTEAFF
TRBV6-6	few	TRBD1	TRBJ1-2	TGTGCCAGCAGCCTAGGGGGCGGCTACACCTTC	CASSLGGGYTF
TRBV28	.	TRBD2	TRBJ2-1	TGTGCCAGCAGTCTCGGACTAGCGGACAATGAGCAGTTCTTC	CASSLGLADNEQFF
TRBV7-9	.	TRBD1	TRBJ1-6	TGTGCCAGCAGCTTCCGGACAGGGAACCATAATTCACCCCTCCACTTT	CASSFRTGNHNSPLHF
TRBV14	.	.	TRBJ2-6	TGTGCCAGCAGCCAGGGACACCCATTTACCTCTGGGGCCAACGTCCTGACTTTC	CASSQGHPFTSGANVLTF
TRBV6-1	.	TRBD1	TRBJ1-5	TGTGCCAGCAGTGATGTGTCCGGGACAGGGTATCAGCCCCAGCATTTT	CASSDVSGTGYQPQHF
TRBV7-9	.	.	TRBJ1-2	TGTGCCAGCAGCTCTTCCCAGGGATATGGCTACACCTTC	CASSSSQGYGYTF
TRBV6-1	.	TRBD2	TRBJ2-3	TGTGCCAGCAGTGAAGGCCTAGCGGAGCTTAGCACAGATACGCAGTATTTT	CASSEGLAELSTDTQYF
TRBV7-9	once	TRBD1	TRBJ1-3	TGTGCCAGCACTCCCAGGGGGTCTGGAAACACCATATATTTT	CASTPRGSGNTIYF
TRBV4-1	.	.	TRBJ1-4	TGCGCCAGCAGCCAAACGACGGGTGAAAAACTGTTTTTT	CASSQTTGEKLFF
TRBV4-1	.	.	TRBJ2-7	TGCGCCAGCAGCCAAGGGCCCCTCTACGAGCAGTACTTC	CASSQGPLYEQYF
TRBV7-3	.	.	TRBJ2-3	TGTGCCAGCAGCTCGGGCCAGGGCCAGTATGTGATTGATACGCAGTATTTT	CASSSGQGQYVIDTQYF
TRBV29-1	.	TRBD2	TRBJ2-7	TGCAGCGTTACTAGCGGGAGCTACCAGTACTTC	CSVTSGSYQYF
TRBV6-5	once	TRBD1	TRBJ1-1	TGTGCCAGCAGGAGACAGGGGGCGGAGACTGAAGCTTTCTTT	CASRRQGAETEAFF
TRBV27	.	TRBD2	TRBJ2-7	TGTGCCAGCAGTTTATCGGGTAGCGGGGGGCCAAGGTACGAGCAGTACTTC	CASSLSGSGGPRYEQYF
TRBV7-2	.	TRBD2	TRBJ2-7	TGTGCCAGCAGCCCCCTAGCGGGAGTGGGTAACGAGCAGTACTTC	CASSPLAGVGNEQYF
TRBV27	.	.	TRBJ2-1	TGTGCCAGCAGTCCGACATCCTTAGCGGTACACTCCTACAATGAGCAGTTCTTC	CASSPTSLAVHSYNEQFF